These 4 T cell receptor beta chains originate from one sample sequenced in a study of blood T cell repertoires in COVID-19. The method was immunoSEQ multiplex PCR; TCRdb's version includes in-frame clones alone and lacks a portion of them. Of under 250,000 clones listed, 81% are singletons. The material sequenced was PBMCs or T cells enriched from blood (not recorded which). Every receptor here comes from a woman aged 45 to 65 with acute COVID-19.

The V gene is TRBV13, the J gene TRBJ1-5, with a weak D call TRBD1 (5 bases). The CDR3 is 16 amino acids. Trimming took 0 bases from V and 2 from J, leaving 11 bases between them. The germline gives CDR1 PRHDT, CDR2 FYEKMQ (reference sequence). CDR3 residues: CASSLGGGTGNQPQHF. CDR3 nucleotide sequence: TGTGCCAGCAGCTTAGGGGGAGGGACGGGCAATCAGCCCCAGCATTTT.

The chain carries TRBV19 and TRBJ1-2; D remains ambiguous. This CDR3 is built from 13 residues. V dropped 4 bases and J dropped 5 bases, with 11 bases sitting between them. Per germline, CDR1 LNHDA and CDR2 SQIVND (reference sequence). CDR3 bases: TGTGCCAGTAGTAACGTCCAGTCATATGGCTACACCTTC. Translated: CASSNVQSYGYTF.

CDR3 residues: CASSLLPAAGYTF. CDR3 coding DNA: TGTGCCAGCAGCTTACTTCCGGCGGCTGGCTACACCTTC. The V and J genes are TRBV7-3 and TRBJ1-2, with D uncertain. The V end was cut by 2 bases, the J end by 7 bases, with 11 bases between. The CDR3 is made up of 13 amino acids. Germline V lookup: CDR1 SGHTA, CDR2 FQGTGA.

The chain recombines TRBV24-1 with TRBJ1-2; no clear D gene. Germline-derived CDR1 and CDR2 are KGHDR and SFDVKD. Trimming removed 0 bases from V and 3 bases from J, with 10 bases in between. This CDR3 region has 15 residues. The CDR3 loop reads CATSDLNRSDYGYTF. The DNA for the CDR3 is TGTGCCACCAGTGATTTGAACAGAAGTGACTATGGCTACACCTTC.